Each of the 19 T cell receptor beta chains below was sequenced from the same sample in a study of Ad26.COV2.S vaccination and SARS-CoV-2 variants. Treatment of the sample: some 19 received Ad26.COV2.S at low or high dose, single or two shots; about 5 received placebo; per-sample allocation not given. Sampling happened 63 days after the first vaccine or placebo injection. The assay was immunoSEQ multiplex PCR, and TCRdb's table has in-frame clones only and misses some. The sample includes about 350,000 clones, 86% of them seen just once. Material: peripheral blood, obtained in a trial of Ad26.COV2.S vaccine versus placebo. The receptors were sampled from a person between 18 and 65 years old who received the Ad26.COV2.S COVID-19 vaccine or a placebo.

The V call is TRBV2, the J call TRBJ2-1; the match to TRBD2 covers 10 bases. CDR1 is SNHLY and CDR2 is FYNNEI in the germline V gene. Unmatched junction bases numbered 6, after V lost 3 bases and J lost 1 base. The CDR3 has 17 amino acids. CDR3 DNA: TGTGCCAGCAGTGAGCCTAGCGGGGGTTGGTCCTACAATGAGCAGTTCTTC. This sequence encodes CASSEPSGGWSYNEQFF.

The genes are TRBV14 and TRBJ2-2; the match to TRBD1 covers 8 bases. Trimming cost V 7 bases and J 5 bases; bases outside gene matches: 3. The CDR3 extends over 13 amino acids. Germline CDR1 SGHDN, CDR2 FVKESK. CDR3 in amino acids: CASKGQGTGELFF. Written as DNA, the CDR3 is TGTGCCAGCAAAGGACAGGGAACCGGGGAGCTGTTTTTT. Based on the CDR3 plus reference TRBV14 and TRBJ2-2, the full variable domain is EAGVTQFPSHSVIEKGQTVTLRCDPISGHDNLYWYRRVMGKEIKFLLHFVKESKQDESGMPNNRFLAERTGGTYSTLKVQPAELEDSGVYFCASKGQGTGELFFGEGSRLTVL.

This clone was seen just once. The chain uses TRBV11-2 and TRBJ2-2; 8 nucleotides agree with TRBD1. Unmatched junction bases numbered 8, after V lost 3 bases and J lost 8 bases. The CDR3 loop spans 15 amino acids. Germline V gene sequence: CDR1 SGHAT, CDR2 FQNNGV. CDR3 protein: CASSFPDRAAGELFF. CDR3 bases: TGTGCCAGCAGCTTCCCGGACAGGGCGGCGGGGGAGCTGTTTTTT. Together with reference TRBV11-2 and TRBJ2-2, the CDR3 gives the full variable domain: EAGVAQSPRYKIIEKRQSVAFWCNPISGHATLYWYQQILGQGPKLLIQFQNNGVVDDSQLPKDRFSAERLKGVDSTLKIQPAKLEDSAVYLCASSFPDRAAGELFFGEGSRLTVL.

This chain connects TRBV5-6 to TRBJ1-2; 7 nucleotides agree with TRBD1. Trimming took 2 bases from V and 4 from J; bases not matched to a gene: 5. The CDR3 has 14 residues. Per the germline V gene, CDR1 is SGHDT and CDR2 is YYEEEE. For the CDR3, the DNA is TGTGCCAGCAGCTTATCGACAGGGCTCTATGGCTACACCTTC. It is translated as CASSLSTGLYGYTF.

This chain uses TRBV3-1 (or the pseudogene TRBV3-2) with TRBJ1-4, with D perhaps TRBD1 (5 bases). Germline CDR1 reads LGHDT; CDR2 reads YNNKEL (reference sequence). CDR3 length: 13 residues. V gave up 3 bases and J gave up 8 bases, with 10 bases separating them. This CDR3 is CASSQGGNEKLFF. The CDR3, as DNA: TGTGCCAGCAGCCAGGGGGGGAACGAAAAACTGTTTTTT.

The chain uses TRBV29-1 and TRBJ2-7; no firm D call. Germline CDR1 SQVTM, CDR2 ANQGSEA. This CDR3 region has 10 residues. V shed 7 bases and J shed 2 bases, with 6 bases lying between them. In nucleotides, the CDR3 is TGCAGCGCCCTGGCCTACGAGCAGTACTTC. This encodes CSALAYEQYF.

The gene calls are TRBV5-6 and TRBJ2-5; a weak D match, TRBD2 (6 bases). V was pared by 3 bases and J by 0 bases, with 12 bases between. Germline V gene sequence: CDR1 SGHDT, CDR2 YYEEEE. The CDR3 is made up of 15 amino acids. The CDR3 region is CASSYLRDYQETQYF. The CDR3, as DNA: TGTGCCAGCAGCTATCTCCGGGACTACCAAGAGACCCAGTACTTC. Full variable domain (outside the CDR3, taken from reference TRBV5-6 and TRBJ2-5): DAGVTQSPTHLIKTRGQQVTLRCSPKSGHDTVSWYQQALGQGPQFIFQYYEEEERQRGNFPDRFSGHQFPNYSSELNVNALLLGDSALYLCASSYLRDYQETQYFGPGTRLLVL.

The J gene is TRBJ2-1, the V gene TRBV27; 13 nucleotides line up with TRBD2. The CDR3 extends over 17 amino acids. Germline V gives CDR1 MNHEY, CDR2 SMNVEV (reference sequence). V trimming: 5 bases; J trimming: 7 bases; junction bases outside the gene matches: 11. CDR3 nucleotides: TGTGCCAGCAGTACCCTCCCGGGACTAGCGGGAACAAATGAGCAGTTCTTC. Protein: CASSTLPGLAGTNEQFF.

This clone appeared a single time. The gene calls are TRBV15 and TRBJ2-7, with D possibly TRBD1 on 6 matching bases. CDR3 length: 15 amino acids. Germline CDR1 reads LNHNV; CDR2 reads YYDKDF (reference sequence). V lost 0 bases and J lost 3, with 12 bases in between. The CDR3 coding sequence is TGTGCCACCAGCAGAGATAGGACAGAGAACTACGAGCAGTACTTC. The encoded protein is CATSRDRTENYEQYF.

This clone was found a few times. This chain links TRBV2 with TRBJ1-1; maybe TRBD1 (6 bases). The V gene lost 4 bases and the J gene lost 6 bases, with 15 bases spanning the gap. The CDR3 runs to 14 residues. CDR1 and CDR2 (germline): SNHLY, FYNNEI. The CDR3 nucleotides are TGTGCCAGCAGTGCACAGGGAGGGCTTCCTGAAGCTTTCTTT. It encodes CASSAQGGLPEAFF.

This chain connects TRBV12-3 or TRBV12-4 to TRBJ1-2; no clear D. The CDR3 consists of 13 residues. V was cut by 6 bases and J by 2 bases, with 10 bases left in between. The CDR3 protein is CASSLDLNYGYTF. The CDR3 region has the DNA TGTGCCAGCAGCCTAGACTTAAACTATGGCTACACCTTC.

This clone is a singleton in its sample. The rearrangement links TRBV11-3 to TRBJ2-7, with 9 bases lining up with TRBD2. Per the germline V gene, CDR1 is SGHNT and CDR2 is YENEEA. V trimming: 5 bases; J trimming: 0 bases; junction bases outside the gene matches: 8. This CDR3 has 16 residues. CDR3 amino acids: CASSAHTSGPSYEQYF. Written as DNA, the CDR3 is TGTGCCAGCAGCGCCCACACTAGCGGGCCCTCCTACGAGCAGTACTTC.

The chain links TRBV18 to TRBJ2-2; tentative D call: TRBD2 (6 bases). Germline CDR1 and CDR2: KGHSH and LQKENI. The CDR3 totals 16 residues. The V gene lost 2 bases and the J gene lost 0 bases, with 10 bases spanning the gap. CDR3: CASSPAGTSNTGELFF. The CDR3 nucleotides read TGTGCCAGCTCACCAGCTGGGACTTCGAACACCGGGGAGCTGTTTTTT. Complete variable domain (other parts from reference TRBV18 and TRBJ2-2): NAGVMQNPRHLVRRRGQEARLRCSPMKGHSHVYWYRQLPEEGLKFMVYLQKENIIDESGMPKERFSAEFPKEGPSILRIQQVVRGDSAAYFCASSPAGTSNTGELFFGEGSRLTVL.

The chain combines TRBV5-1 with TRBJ2-3; 11 bases map to TRBD2. This CDR3 is 16 amino acids long. The germline V gene encodes CDR1 SGHRS and CDR2 YFSETQ. Losses at the gene ends were 4 bases for V and 1 base for J; bases not matched to a gene: 5. The CDR3 spells CASSLPTSGGTDTQYF. Written as DNA, the CDR3 is TGCGCCAGCAGCCTCCCGACTAGCGGGGGCACAGATACGCAGTATTTT.

This chain links TRBV5-5 with TRBJ2-1; D perhaps matches TRBD2 (5 bases). The V end lost 4 bases, the J end lost 0 bases, and 11 bases lay between the germline ends. This CDR3 is 15 amino acids long. CDR1 and CDR2 (germline): SGHKS, YYEKEE (reference sequence). This chain's CDR3 is CASSEDFPSYNEQFF. The DNA of the CDR3 is TGTGCCAGCAGCGAGGACTTTCCCTCCTACAATGAGCAGTTCTTC.

J is TRBJ1-4 and V is TRBV4-3, with a tentative D call TRBD1 (6 bases). The CDR3 spans 14 residues. Germline V CDR1 and CDR2: LGHNA, YSLEER. The V end lost 1 base, the J end lost 8 bases, and 11 bases lay between the germline ends. The CDR3 bases are TGCGCCAGCAGCCAAGTGGGGGCTGGAGAAAAACTGTTTTTT. Protein: CASSQVGAGEKLFF.

This clone showed up many times. The chain employs TRBV28 and TRBJ1-2, with D perhaps matching TRBD1 (5 bases). V was trimmed by 3 bases and J by 4 bases, leaving 15 bases between them. This CDR3 has 15 residues. Germline V CDR1 and CDR2: MDHEN, SYDVKM. The CDR3, as DNA: TGTGCCAGCAGTTTTGGCACAGGACCCTTCTATGGCTACACCTTC. Translating gives CASSFGTGPFYGYTF.

The chain has TRBV7-9 and TRBJ2-5, with 11 positions matching TRBD2. This CDR3 comprises 15 residues. Germline lookup yields CDR1 SEHNR and CDR2 FQNEAQ (reference sequence). V shed 6 bases and J 5 bases; nucleotides not matched to a gene: 8. The CDR3 DNA follows: TGTGCCAGCAGGGAGACTAGCGGGACGGGGGAGACCCAGTACTTC. Amino acids: CASRETSGTGETQYF.

This clone was recorded a few times. In DNA, the CDR3 is TGTGCCAGTAGTATTGTTAGGGGGGATCAGCCCCAGCATTTT. Protein: CASSIVRGDQPQHF. The chain couples TRBV19 to TRBJ1-5, with D possibly being TRBD1 (6 bases). The CDR3 contains 14 residues. Trimming stripped 3 bases from V and 5 bases from J, with 11 bases between. The germline V gene has CDR1 LNHDA and CDR2 SQIVND (reference sequence).